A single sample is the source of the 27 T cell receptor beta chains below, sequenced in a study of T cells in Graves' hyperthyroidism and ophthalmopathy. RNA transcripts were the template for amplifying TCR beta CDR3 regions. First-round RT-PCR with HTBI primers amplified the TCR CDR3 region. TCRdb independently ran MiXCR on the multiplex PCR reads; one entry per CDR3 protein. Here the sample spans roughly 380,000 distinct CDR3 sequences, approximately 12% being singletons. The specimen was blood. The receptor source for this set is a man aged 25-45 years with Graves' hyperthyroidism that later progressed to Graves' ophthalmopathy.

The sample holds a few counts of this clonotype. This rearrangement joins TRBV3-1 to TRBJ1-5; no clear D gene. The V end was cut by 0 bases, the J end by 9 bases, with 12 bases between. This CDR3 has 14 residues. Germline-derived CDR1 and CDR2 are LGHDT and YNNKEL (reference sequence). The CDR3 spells CASSQEVSLRPQHF. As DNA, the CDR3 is TGTGCCAGCAGCCAAGAAGTGAGTTTGAGGCCCCAGCATTTT.

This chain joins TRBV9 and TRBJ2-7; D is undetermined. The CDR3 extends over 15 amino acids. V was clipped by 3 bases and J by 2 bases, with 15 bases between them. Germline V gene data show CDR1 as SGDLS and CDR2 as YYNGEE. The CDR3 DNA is TGTGCCAGCAGCGCCGGACCGGACGTAACCTACGAGCAGTACTTC. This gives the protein CASSAGPDVTYEQYF.

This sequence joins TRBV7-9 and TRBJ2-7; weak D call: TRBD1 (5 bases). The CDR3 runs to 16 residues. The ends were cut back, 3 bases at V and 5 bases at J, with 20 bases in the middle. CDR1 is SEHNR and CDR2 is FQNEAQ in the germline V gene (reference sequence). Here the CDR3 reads CASSFGVAVGADEQYF. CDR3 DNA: TGTGCCAGCAGCTTTGGGGTGGCTGTAGGGGCCGACGAGCAGTACTTC. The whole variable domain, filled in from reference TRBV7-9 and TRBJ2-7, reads DTGVSQNPRHKITKRGQNVTFRCDPISEHNRLYWYRQTLGQGPEFLTYFQNEAQLEKSRLLSDRFSAERPKGSFSTLEIQRTEQGDSAMYLCASSFGVAVGADEQYFGPGTRLTVT.

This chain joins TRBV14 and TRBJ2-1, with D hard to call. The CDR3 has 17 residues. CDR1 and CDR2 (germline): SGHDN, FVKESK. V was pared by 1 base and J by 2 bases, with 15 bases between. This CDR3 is CASSQAGTPRAYNEQFF. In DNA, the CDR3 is TGTGCCAGCAGCCAAGCAGGCACCCCTAGGGCCTACAATGAGCAGTTCTTC.

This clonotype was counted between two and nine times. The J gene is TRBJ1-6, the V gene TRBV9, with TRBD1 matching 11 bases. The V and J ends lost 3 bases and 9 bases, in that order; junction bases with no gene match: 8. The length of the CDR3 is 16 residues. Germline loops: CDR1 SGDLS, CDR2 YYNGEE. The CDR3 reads CASSAWDRGVVSPLHF. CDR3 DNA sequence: TGTGCCAGCAGCGCCTGGGACAGGGGGGTTGTTTCACCCCTCCACTTT. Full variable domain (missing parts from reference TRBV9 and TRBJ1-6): DSGVTQTPKHLITATGQRVTLRCSPRSGDLSVYWYQQSLDQGLQFLIQYYNGEERAKGNILERFSAQQFPDLHSELNLSSLELGDSALYFCASSAWDRGVVSPLHFGNGTRLTVT.

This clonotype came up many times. CDR3 in DNA: TGTGCCAGCAGTTGGAGGACAGGGGGTTATGAAAAACTGTTTTTT. This sequence encodes CASSWRTGGYEKLFF. The rearrangement joins TRBV12-3 or TRBV12-4 to TRBJ1-4, with TRBD1 identical over 10 bases. The trim removed 4 bases at V and 6 bases at J, leaving 5 bases unmatched. The CDR3 consists of 15 residues.

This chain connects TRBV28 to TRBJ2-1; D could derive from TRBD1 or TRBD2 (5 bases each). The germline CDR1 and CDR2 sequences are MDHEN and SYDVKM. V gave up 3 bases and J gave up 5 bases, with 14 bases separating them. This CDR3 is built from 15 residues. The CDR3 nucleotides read TGTGCCAGCAGTTTCCCCGGGGCAGGGAACAATGAGCAGTTCTTC. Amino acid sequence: CASSFPGAGNNEQFF. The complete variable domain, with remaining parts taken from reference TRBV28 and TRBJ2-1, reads DVKVTQSSRYLVKRTGEKVFLECVQDMDHENMFWYRQDPGLGLRLIYFSYDVKMKEKGDIPEGYSVSREKKERFSLILESASTNQTSMYLCASSFPGAGNNEQFFGPGTRLTVL.

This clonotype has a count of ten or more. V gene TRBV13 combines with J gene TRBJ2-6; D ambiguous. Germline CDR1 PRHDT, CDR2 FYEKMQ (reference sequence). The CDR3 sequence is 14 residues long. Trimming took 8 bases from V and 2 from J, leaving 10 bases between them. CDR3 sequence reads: CASRAVAGANVLTF. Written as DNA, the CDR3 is TGTGCCAGCCGAGCCGTGGCTGGGGCCAACGTCCTGACTTTC.

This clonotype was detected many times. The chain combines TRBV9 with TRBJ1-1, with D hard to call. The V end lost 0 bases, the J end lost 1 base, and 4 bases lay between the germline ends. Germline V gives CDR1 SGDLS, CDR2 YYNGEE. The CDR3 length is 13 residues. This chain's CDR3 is CASSVATNTEAFF. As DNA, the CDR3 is TGTGCCAGCAGCGTAGCTACGAACACTGAAGCTTTCTTT.

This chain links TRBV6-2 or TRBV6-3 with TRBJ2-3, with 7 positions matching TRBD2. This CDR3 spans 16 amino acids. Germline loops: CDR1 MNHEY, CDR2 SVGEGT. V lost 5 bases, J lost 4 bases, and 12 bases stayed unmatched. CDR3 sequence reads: CASSALLANRADTQYF. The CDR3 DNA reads TGTGCCAGCAGTGCCTTACTAGCGAATAGGGCAGATACGCAGTATTTT.

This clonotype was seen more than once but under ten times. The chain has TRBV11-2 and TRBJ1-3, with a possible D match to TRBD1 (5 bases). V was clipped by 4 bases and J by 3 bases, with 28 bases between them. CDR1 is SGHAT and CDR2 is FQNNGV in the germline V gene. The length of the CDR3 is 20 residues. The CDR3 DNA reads TGTGCCAGCAGCTCGACCTGGTCTACAGGCCGCCTTGAGATTGGAAACACCATATATTTT. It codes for CASSSTWSTGRLEIGNTIYF.

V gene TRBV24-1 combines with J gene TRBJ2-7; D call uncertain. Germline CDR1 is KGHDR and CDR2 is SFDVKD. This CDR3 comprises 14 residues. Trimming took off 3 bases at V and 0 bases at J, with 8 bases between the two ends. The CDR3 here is CATSDPTVSYEQYF. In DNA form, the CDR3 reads TGTGCCACCAGTGATCCGACGGTCTCCTACGAGCAGTACTTC.

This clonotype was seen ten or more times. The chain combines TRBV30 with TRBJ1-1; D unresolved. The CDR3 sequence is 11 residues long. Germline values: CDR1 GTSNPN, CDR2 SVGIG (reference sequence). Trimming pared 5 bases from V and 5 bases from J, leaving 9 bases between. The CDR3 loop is CAWSTWTEAFF. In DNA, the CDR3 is TGTGCCTGGTCCACCTGGACTGAAGCTTTCTTT.

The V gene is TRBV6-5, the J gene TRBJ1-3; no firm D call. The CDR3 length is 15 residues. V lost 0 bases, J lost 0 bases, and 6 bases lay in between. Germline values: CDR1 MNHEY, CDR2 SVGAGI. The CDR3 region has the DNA TGTGCCAGCAGTTACTCGTCGGACTCTGGAAACACCATATATTTT. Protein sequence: CASSYSSDSGNTIYF.

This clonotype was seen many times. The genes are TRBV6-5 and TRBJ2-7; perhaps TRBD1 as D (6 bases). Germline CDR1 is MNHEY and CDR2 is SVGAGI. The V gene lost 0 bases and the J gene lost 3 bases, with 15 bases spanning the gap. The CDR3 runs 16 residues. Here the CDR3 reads CASSYSSKGRGYEQYF. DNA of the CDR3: TGTGCCAGCAGTTACTCGAGTAAGGGCAGGGGCTACGAGCAGTACTTC.

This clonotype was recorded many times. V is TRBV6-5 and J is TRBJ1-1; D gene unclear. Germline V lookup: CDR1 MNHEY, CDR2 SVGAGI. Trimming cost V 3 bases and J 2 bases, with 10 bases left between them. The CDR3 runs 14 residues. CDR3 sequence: CASSYGSINTEAFF. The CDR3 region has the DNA TGTGCCAGCAGTTATGGGTCCATAAACACTGAAGCTTTCTTT.

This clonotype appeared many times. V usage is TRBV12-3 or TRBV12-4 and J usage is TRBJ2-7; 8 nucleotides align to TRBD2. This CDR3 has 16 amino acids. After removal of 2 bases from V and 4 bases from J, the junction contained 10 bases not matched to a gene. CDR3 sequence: CASSLTGGAVWYEQYF. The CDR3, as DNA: TGTGCCAGCAGTTTAACCGGGGGGGCGGTTTGGTACGAGCAGTACTTC.

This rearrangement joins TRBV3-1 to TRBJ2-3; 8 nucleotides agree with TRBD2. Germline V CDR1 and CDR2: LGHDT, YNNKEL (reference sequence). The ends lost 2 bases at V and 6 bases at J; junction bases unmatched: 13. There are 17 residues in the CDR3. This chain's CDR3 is CASSQRDGGALGDTQYF. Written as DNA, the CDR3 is TGTGCCAGCAGCCAACGTGACGGGGGGGCCTTAGGGGATACGCAGTATTTT.

CDR3 in DNA: TGTGCCAGCAGCCAAGATGGGGGGCTTACTGAGCAGTTCTTC. Translating gives CASSQDGGLTEQFF. This sequence joins TRBV14 and TRBJ2-1, with D tentatively TRBD1 or TRBD2 (6 bases each). Trimming shortened V by 0 bases and J by 9 bases, and 12 bases separated the two germline ends. Looked up from germline, CDR1 is SGHDN and CDR2 is FVKESK. The CDR3 spans 14 residues.

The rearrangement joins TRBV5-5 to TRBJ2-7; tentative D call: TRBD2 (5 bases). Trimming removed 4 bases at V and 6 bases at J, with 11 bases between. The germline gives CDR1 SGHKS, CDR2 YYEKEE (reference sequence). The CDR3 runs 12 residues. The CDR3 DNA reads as TGTGCCAGCAGCCCCGGGGTTACCGAGCAGTACTTC. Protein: CASSPGVTEQYF.

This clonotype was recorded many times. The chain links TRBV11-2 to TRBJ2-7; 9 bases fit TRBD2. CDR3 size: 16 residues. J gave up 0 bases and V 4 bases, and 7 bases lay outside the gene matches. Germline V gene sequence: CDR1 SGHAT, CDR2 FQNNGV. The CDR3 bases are TGTGCCAGCAGCTCCTTTAAGCGGGGGGCCTCCTACGAGCAGTACTTC. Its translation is CASSSFKRGASYEQYF.

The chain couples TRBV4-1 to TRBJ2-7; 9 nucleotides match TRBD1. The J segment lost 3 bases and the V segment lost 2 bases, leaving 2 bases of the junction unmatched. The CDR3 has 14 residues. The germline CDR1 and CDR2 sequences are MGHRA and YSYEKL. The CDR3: CASSQRDRDYEQYF. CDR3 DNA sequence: TGCGCCAGCAGCCAACGGGACAGGGACTACGAGCAGTACTTC.

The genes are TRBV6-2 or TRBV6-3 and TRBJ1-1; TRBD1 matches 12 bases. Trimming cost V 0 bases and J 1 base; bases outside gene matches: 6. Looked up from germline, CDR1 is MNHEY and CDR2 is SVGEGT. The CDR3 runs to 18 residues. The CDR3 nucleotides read TGTGCCAGCAGTTACTCGATGGGACAGGGGGCCGGGAACACTGAAGCTTTCTTT. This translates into CASSYSMGQGAGNTEAFF.

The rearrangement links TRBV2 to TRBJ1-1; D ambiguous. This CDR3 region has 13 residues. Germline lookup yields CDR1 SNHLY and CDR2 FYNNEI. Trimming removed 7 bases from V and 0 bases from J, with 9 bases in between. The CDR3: CASMRELNTEAFF. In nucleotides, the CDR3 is TGTGCCAGCATGCGCGAACTGAACACTGAAGCTTTCTTT.

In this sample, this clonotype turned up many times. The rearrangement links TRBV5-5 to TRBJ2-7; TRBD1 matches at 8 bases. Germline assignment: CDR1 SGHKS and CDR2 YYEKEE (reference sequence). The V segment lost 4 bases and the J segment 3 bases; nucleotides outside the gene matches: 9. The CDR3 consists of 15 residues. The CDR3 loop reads CASSEDRALVYEQYF. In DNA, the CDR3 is TGTGCCAGCAGCGAGGACAGGGCCCTCGTCTACGAGCAGTACTTC.

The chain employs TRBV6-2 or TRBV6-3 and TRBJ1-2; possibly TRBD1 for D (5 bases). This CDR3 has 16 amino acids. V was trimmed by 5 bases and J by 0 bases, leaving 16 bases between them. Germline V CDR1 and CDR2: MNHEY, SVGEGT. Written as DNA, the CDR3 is TGTGCCAGCAGTAACGCCCCAGGGCCCTCTAACTATGGCTACACCTTC. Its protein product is CASSNAPGPSNYGYTF.

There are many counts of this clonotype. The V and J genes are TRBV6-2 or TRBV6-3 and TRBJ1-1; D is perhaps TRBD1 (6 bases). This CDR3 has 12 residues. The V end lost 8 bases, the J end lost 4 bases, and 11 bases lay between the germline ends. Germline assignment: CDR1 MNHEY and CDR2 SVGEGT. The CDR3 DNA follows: TGTGCCAGCGGGGGCGGGGGCACTGAAGCTTTCTTT. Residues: CASGGGGTEAFF.